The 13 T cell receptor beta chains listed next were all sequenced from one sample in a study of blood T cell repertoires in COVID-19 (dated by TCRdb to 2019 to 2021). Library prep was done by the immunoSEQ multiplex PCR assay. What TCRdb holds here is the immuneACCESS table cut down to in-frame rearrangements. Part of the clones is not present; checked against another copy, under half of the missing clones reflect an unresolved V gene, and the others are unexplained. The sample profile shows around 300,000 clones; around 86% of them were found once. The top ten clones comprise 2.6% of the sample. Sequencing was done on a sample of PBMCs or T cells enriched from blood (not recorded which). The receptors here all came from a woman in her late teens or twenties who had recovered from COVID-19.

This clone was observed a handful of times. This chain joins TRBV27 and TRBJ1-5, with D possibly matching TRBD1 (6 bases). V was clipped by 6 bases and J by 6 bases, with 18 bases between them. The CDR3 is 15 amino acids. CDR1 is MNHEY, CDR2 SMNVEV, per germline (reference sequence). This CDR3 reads CASSQVWGLAQPQHF. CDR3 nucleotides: TGTGCCAGCAGCCAAGTTTGGGGGCTGGCTCAGCCCCAGCATTTT.

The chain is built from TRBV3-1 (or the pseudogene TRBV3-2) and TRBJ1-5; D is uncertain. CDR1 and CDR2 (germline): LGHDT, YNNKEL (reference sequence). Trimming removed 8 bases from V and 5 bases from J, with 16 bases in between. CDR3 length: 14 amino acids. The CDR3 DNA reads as TGTGCCAGCGGTAGCGGGTGGGAGGATCAGCCCCAGCATTTT. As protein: CASGSGWEDQPQHF.

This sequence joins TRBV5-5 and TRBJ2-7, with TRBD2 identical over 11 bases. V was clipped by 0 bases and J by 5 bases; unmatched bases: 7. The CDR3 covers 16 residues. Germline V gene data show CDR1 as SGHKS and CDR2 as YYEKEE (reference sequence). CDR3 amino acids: CASSLAPLAGVNEQYF. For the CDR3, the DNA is TGTGCCAGCAGCTTGGCCCCACTAGCGGGAGTGAACGAGCAGTACTTC.

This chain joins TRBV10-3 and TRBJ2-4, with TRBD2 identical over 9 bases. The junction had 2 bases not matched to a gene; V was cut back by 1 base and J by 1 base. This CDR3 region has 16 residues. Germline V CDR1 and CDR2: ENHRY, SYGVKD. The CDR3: CAISEFAGGAKNIQYF. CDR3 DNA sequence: TGTGCCATCAGTGAGTTCGCGGGAGGGGCCAAAAACATTCAGTACTTC.

CDR3 region: CASSVALTANTEAFF. DNA for the CDR3: TGTGCCAGCAGCGTAGCCCTGACAGCGAACACTGAAGCTTTCTTT. The rearrangement links TRBV9 to TRBJ1-1; possible D gene TRBD1, 5 bases. This CDR3 has 15 residues. Germline V gene sequence: CDR1 SGDLS, CDR2 YYNGEE. Trimming removed 0 bases from V and 1 base from J, with 10 bases in between.

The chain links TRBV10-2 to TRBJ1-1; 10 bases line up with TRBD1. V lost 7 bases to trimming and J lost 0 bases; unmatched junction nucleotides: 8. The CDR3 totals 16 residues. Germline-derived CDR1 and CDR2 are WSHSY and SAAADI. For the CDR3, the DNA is TGCGCCAGCACTGAAGGACAGGGGGTCCTGAACACTGAAGCTTTCTTT. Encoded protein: CASTEGQGVLNTEAFF.

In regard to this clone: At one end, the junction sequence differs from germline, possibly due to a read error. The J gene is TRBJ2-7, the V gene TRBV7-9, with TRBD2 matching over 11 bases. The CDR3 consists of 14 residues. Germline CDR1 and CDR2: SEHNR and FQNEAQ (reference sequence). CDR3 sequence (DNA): TGTGCCAGCAGCGTAGCGGGGGGGCCGTACGAGCAGTACTTC. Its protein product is CASSVAGGPYEQYF.

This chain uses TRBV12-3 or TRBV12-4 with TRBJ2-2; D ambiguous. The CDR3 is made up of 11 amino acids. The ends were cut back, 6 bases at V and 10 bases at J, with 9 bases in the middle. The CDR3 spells CASSPSVELFF. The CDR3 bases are TGTGCCAGCAGCCCCTCCGTGGAGCTGTTTTTT.

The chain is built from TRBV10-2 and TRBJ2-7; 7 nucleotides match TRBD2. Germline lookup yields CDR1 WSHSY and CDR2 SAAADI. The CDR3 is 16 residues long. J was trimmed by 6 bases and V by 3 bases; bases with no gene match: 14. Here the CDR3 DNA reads TGCGCCAGCAGTGATGTGGGAGGGGCCGCCAGCACCGAGCAGTACTTC. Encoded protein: CASSDVGGAASTEQYF.

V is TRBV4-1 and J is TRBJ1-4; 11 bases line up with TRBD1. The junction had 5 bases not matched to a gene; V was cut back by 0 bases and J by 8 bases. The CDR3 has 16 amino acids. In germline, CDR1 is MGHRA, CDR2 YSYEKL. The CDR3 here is CASSQDRDRGMEKLFF. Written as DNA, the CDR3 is TGCGCCAGCAGCCAAGATAGGGACAGGGGGATGGAAAAACTGTTTTTT.

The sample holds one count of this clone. Written as DNA, the CDR3 is TGTGCCAGCAGGGCCGGGACAGGAAATCAGCCCCAGCATTTT. Residues: CASRAGTGNQPQHF. The chain is built from TRBV2 and TRBJ1-5; 8 bases are a match to TRBD1. The CDR3 runs 14 residues. Germline CDR1 is SNHLY and CDR2 is FYNNEI. The V gene end was trimmed by 6 bases and the J gene end by 4 bases; junction bases not matched to a gene: 5.

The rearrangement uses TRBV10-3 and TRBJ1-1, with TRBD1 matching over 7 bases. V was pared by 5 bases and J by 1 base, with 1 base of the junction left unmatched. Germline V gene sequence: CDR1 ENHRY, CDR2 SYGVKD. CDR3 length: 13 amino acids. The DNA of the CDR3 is TGTGCCATCAGTCGACAGGGGAACACTGAAGCTTTCTTT. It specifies CAISRQGNTEAFF.

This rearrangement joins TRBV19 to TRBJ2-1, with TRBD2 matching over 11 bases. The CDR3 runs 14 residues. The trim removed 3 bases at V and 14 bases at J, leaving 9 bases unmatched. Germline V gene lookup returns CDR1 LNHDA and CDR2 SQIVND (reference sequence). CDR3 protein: CASSMASGRQGEFF. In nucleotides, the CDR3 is TGTGCCAGTAGTATGGCTAGCGGGAGGCAAGGGGAGTTCTTC.